This T cell receptor (beta chain) was profiled in a study of CD8 T cells in ankylosing spondylitis. Study results and limitations: For ankylosing spondylitis blood, a TCR beta motif of 7 or 8 highly homologous variants appeared characteristic. Disease-linked clones were reportedly significantly enriched in matched ankylosing spondylitis synovial fluid.

TCRdb independently ran MiXCR on the 5' RACE reads; one entry per CDR3 protein. The sample carries 180,000 or so distinct CDR3 sequences, about 9.9% recorded once. This clonotype was found many times. Its antigen remains unidentified. The CDR3 totals 12 residues. The germline CDR1 and CDR2 sequences are MDHEN and SYDVKM. The V gene lost 7 bases and the J gene lost 8 bases, with 12 bases spanning the gap. The V call is TRBV28, the J call TRBJ1-5, with D tentatively TRBD1 (5 bases). Sequencing was done on a sample of blood, either unsorted or a sorted T cell fraction (not recorded which). The clonotype comes from a male donor with ankylosing spondylitis or in good health (not recorded which). CDR3: CASTQGGKPQHF. In DNA form, the CDR3 reads TGTGCCAGCACGCAGGGCGGGAAGCCCCAGCATTTT. Using reference TRBV28 and TRBJ1-5 for the parts outside the CDR3, the full variable domain is DVKVTQSSRYLVKRTGEKVFLECVQDMDHENMFWYRQDPGLGLRLIYFSYDVKMKEKGDIPEGYSVSREKKERFSLILESASTNQTSMYLCASTQGGKPQHFGDGTRLSIL.